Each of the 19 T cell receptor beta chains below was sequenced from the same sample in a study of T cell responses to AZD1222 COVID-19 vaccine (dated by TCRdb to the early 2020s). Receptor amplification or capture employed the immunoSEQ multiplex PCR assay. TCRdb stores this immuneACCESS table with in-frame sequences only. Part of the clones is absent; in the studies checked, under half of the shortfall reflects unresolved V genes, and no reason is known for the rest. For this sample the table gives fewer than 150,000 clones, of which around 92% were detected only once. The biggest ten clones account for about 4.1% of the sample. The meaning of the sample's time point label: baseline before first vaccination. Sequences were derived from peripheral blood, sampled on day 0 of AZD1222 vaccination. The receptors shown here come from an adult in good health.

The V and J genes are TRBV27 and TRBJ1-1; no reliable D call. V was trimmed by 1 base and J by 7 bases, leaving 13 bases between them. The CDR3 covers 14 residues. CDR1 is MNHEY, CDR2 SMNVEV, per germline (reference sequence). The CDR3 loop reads CASSLFGGVSEAFF. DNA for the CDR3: TGTGCCAGCAGTTTATTCGGTGGGGTCAGTGAAGCTTTCTTT.

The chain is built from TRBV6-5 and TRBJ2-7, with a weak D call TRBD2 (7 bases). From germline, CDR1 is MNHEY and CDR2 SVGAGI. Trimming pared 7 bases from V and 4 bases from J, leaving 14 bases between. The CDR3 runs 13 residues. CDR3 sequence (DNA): TGTGCCAGCAAAGCGGGACAAAGTTACGAGCAGTACTTC. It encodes CASKAGQSYEQYF.

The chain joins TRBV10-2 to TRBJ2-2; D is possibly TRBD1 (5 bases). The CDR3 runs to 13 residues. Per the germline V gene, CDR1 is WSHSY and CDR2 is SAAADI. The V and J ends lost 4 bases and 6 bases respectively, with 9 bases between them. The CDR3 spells CASSVRGSGELFF. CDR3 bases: TGCGCCAGCAGTGTAAGGGGATCCGGGGAGCTGTTTTTT.

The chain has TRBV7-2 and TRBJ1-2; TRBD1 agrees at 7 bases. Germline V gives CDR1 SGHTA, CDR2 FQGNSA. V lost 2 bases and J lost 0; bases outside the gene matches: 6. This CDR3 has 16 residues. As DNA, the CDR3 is TGTGCCAGCAGCTTAATCGCCGGGACAGCTAACTATGGCTACACCTTC. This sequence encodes CASSLIAGTANYGYTF.

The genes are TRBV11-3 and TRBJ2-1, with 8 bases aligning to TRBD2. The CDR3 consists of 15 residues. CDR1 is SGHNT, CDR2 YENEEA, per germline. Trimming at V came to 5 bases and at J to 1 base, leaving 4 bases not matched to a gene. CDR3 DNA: TGTGCCAGCAGCCTTAGCGGGGTTTCCTACAATGAGCAGTTCTTC. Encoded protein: CASSLSGVSYNEQFF. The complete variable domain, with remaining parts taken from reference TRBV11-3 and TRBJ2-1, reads EAGVVQSPRYKIIEKKQPVAFWCNPISGHNTLYWYLQNLGQGPELLIRYENEEAVDDSQLPKDRFSAERLKGVDSTLKIQPAELGDSAVYLCASSLSGVSYNEQFFGPGTRLTVL.

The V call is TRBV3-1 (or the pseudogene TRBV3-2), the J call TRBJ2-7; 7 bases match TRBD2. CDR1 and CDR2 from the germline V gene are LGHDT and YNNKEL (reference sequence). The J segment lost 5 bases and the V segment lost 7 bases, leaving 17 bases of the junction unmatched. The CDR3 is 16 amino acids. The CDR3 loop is CASTRSRYWGRDEQYF. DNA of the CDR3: TGTGCCAGCACCAGATCTCGGTATTGGGGGAGGGACGAGCAGTACTTC.

CDR3 bases: TGCGCCAGCAGCATGGGACAGGGGGCAATGGTCGACGAGCAGTACTTC. This encodes CASSMGQGAMVDEQYF. V is TRBV5-1 and J is TRBJ2-7; 12 bases line up with TRBD1. J lost 5 bases, V lost 4 bases, and 10 bases had no gene match. Germline CDR1 and CDR2: SGHRS and YFSETQ. CDR3 length equals 16 residues.

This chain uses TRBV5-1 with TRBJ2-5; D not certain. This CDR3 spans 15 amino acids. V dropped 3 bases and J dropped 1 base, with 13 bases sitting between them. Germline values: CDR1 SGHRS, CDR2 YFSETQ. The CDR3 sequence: CASSWGVGIQETQYF. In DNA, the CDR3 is TGCGCCAGCAGCTGGGGTGTTGGAATCCAAGAGACCCAGTACTTC. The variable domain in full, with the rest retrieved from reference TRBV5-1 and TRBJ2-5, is KAGVTQTPRYLIKTRGQQVTLSCSPISGHRSVSWYQQTPGQGLQFLFEYFSETQRNKGNFPGRFSGRQFSNSRSEMNVSTLELGDSALYLCASSWGVGIQETQYFGPGTRLLVL.

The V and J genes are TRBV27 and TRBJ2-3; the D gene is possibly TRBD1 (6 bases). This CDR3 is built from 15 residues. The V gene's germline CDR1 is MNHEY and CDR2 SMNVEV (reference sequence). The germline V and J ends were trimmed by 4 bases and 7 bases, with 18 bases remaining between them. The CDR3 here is CASSSGPQGLNTQYF. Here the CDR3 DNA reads TGTGCCAGCAGTTCTGGACCCCAGGGGCTGAATACGCAGTATTTT.

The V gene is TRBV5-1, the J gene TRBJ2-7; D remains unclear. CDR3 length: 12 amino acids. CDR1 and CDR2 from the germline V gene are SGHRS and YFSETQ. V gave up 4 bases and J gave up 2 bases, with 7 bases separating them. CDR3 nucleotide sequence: TGCGCCAGCAGCCGTGGGCCCTACGAGCAGTACTTC. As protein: CASSRGPYEQYF.

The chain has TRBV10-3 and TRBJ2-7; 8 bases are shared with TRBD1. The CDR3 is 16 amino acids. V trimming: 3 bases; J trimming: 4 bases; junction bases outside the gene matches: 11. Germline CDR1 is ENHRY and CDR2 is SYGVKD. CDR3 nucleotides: TGTGCCATCAGTGATCCCCAGCAGGGGGCGACGTACGAGCAGTACTTC. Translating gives CAISDPQQGATYEQYF.

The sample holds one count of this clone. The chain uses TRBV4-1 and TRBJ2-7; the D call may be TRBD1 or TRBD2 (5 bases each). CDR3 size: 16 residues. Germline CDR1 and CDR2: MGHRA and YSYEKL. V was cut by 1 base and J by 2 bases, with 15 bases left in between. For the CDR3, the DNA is TGCGCCAGCAGCCAAGCGCCGGGACCACTAGCCTACGAGCAGTACTTC. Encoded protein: CASSQAPGPLAYEQYF.

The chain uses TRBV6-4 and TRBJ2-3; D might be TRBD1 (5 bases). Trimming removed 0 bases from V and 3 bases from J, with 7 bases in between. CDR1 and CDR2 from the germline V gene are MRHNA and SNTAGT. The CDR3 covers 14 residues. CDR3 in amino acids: CASSDSGQTDTQYF. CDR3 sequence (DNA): TGTGCCAGCAGTGACTCGGGGCAGACAGATACGCAGTATTTT.

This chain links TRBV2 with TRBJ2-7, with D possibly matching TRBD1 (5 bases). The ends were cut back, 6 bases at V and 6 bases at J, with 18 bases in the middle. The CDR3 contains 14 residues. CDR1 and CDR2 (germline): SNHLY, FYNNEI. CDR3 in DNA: TGTGCCAGCAGGTACGGGCAGGGCCGCGGCGAGCAGTACTTC. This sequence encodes CASRYGQGRGEQYF.

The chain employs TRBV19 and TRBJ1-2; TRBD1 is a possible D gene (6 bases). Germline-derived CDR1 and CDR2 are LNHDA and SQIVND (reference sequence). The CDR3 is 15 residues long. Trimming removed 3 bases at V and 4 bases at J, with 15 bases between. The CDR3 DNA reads TGTGCCAGTAGTATTGGGGGACACCAAGCCTATGGCTACACCTTC. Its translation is CASSIGGHQAYGYTF.

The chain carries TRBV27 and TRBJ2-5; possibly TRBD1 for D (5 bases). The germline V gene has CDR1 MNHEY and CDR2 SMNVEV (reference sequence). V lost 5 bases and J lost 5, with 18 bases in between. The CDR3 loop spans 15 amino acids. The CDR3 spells CASSINWQGMETQYF. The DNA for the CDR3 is TGTGCCAGCAGTATAAATTGGCAGGGTATGGAGACCCAGTACTTC.

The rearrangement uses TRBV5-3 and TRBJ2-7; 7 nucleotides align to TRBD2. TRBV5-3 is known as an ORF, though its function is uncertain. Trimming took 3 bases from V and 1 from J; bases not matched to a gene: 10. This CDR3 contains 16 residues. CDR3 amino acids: CARSWRSGELSYEQYF. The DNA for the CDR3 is TGTGCCAGAAGCTGGAGGAGCGGGGAATTATCCTACGAGCAGTACTTC.

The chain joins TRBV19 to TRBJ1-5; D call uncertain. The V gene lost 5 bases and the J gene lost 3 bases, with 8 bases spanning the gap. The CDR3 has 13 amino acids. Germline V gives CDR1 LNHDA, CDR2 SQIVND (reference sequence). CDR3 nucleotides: TGTGCCAGTAGTCGGAAAATCAATCAGCCCCAGCATTTT. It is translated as CASSRKINQPQHF.

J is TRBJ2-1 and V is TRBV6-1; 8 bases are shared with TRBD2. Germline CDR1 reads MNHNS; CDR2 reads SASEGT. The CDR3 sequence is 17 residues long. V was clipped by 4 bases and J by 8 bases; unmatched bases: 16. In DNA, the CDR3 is TGTGCCAGCAGTGTTACTAGCGGCCCCACCCTAGGGTATGAGCAGTTCTTC. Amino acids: CASSVTSGPTLGYEQFF.